The rows below give T cell receptor beta chains drawn from one sample of a study of response to subunit inactivated influenza vaccine. One entry per CDR3 protein results from TCRdb running MiXCR on the RT-PCR reads. The sample lists 530,000 or so distinct CDR3 sequences, less than 15% seen once, with around 10% in the top ten. The material sequenced was PBMCs from blood, taken about 11 days after vaccination. These receptor sequences come from a man in his forties or fifties who received an inactivated influenza vaccine. The CDR3 runs from the conserved cysteine through the conserved F or W. A D gene is named only where the DNA matches it firmly. Some rows mark clone size as missing; the rest say once, few, many or name a class of expanded clone.

clone_size j_call v_call cdr3_length d_call cdr3_aa cdr3_nt
many TRBJ2-7 TRBV5-1 14 - CASSLTAGQYEQYF TGCGCCAGCAGCTTGACCGCGGGTCAGTACGAGCAGTACTTC
- TRBJ2-1 TRBV4-1 18 TRBD2 CASSQDPGGVAGANEQFF TGCGCCAGCAGCCAAGATCCGGGGGGGGTTGCGGGAGCCAATGAGCAGTTCTTC
few TRBJ2-1 TRBV3-1 18 TRBD1 CASSQDWGQGAAYNEQFF TGTGCCAGCAGCCAAGATTGGGGACAGGGGGCCGCCTACAATGAGCAGTTCTTC
few TRBJ2-1 TRBV20-1 13 TRBD2 CSRSSGRPTEQFF TGCAGCCGATCCAGCGGGAGACCCACTGAGCAGTTCTTC
few TRBJ2-4 TRBV4-1 12 - CASSQLKNIQYF TGCGCCAGCAGCCAACTAAAAAACATTCAGTACTTC
- TRBJ2-1 TRBV11-2 15 TRBD1 CASSLTGQDNNEQFF TGTGCCAGCAGTCTAACGGGACAGGATAACAATGAGCAGTTCTTC
- TRBJ2-5 TRBV6-1 13 - CASSASPAATQYF TGTGCCAGCAGTGCCTCGCCGGCGGCGACCCAGTACTTC
- TRBJ2-7 TRBV6-2/TRBV6-3 11 - CASSYYGEQYF TGTGCCAGCAGTTACTACGGGGAGCAGTACTTC
- TRBJ2-6 TRBV12-3/TRBV12-4 15 - CASSWTTRGANVLTF TGTGCCAGCAGTTGGACCACTCGCGGGGCCAACGTCCTGACTTTC
many TRBJ2-3 TRBV4-2 23 TRBD2 CASSQEPSGGRRGPSGSTDTQYF TGTGCCAGCAGCCAAGAGCCCAGCGGGGGGCGCCGAGGGCCCTCGGGATCCACAGATACGCAGTATTTT
few TRBJ1-3 TRBV12-3/TRBV12-4 14 TRBD1 CASSTRGRGNTIYF TGTGCCAGCAGTACCAGGGGGCGCGGAAATACCATATATTTT
few TRBJ1-1 TRBV18 16 TRBD1 CASSQPGQTMNTEAFF TGTGCCAGCTCACAGCCGGGACAGACAATGAACACTGAAGCTTTCTTT
many TRBJ2-7 TRBV7-2 13 - CASSLALTYEQYF TGTGCCAGCAGCTTAGCCCTAACCTACGAGCAGTACTTC